The next 10 T cell receptor beta chains were all read from a single sample in a study of T cells in Graves' hyperthyroidism and ophthalmopathy. TCR beta CDR3 region amplification was performed from RNA transcripts. In the first-round RT-PCR of the TCR CDR3, the HTBI primer set was used. TCRdb fed the multiplex PCR reads into MiXCR, producing one record per CDR3 protein. The table has over 250,000 distinct CDR3 sequences, 22% seen once. Sequencing was performed on blood. The origin of the receptors is a young man with Graves' ophthalmopathy.

The table lists this clonotype with a few counts. This sequence joins TRBV6-1 and TRBJ1-5; 7 nucleotides agree with TRBD1. CDR3 length equals 15 residues. CDR1 and CDR2 from the germline V gene are MNHNS and SASEGT. Trimming removed 6 bases from V and 5 bases from J; junction bases left unmatched: 10. The CDR3 sequence is CASRLDRAYHQPQHF. DNA for the CDR3: TGTGCCAGCAGACTCGACAGGGCTTATCATCAGCCCCAGCATTTT.

The chain carries TRBV2 and TRBJ2-7, with 10 bases fitting TRBD2. CDR1 and CDR2 from the germline V gene are SNHLY and FYNNEI. Germline trimming cut 6 bases from V and 2 bases from J; bases unmatched to any gene: 7. The CDR3 loop spans 15 amino acids. The CDR3 region has the DNA TGTGCCAGCAGCTTAGGGACTAGCGCGACCTACGAGCAGTACTTC. It is translated as CASSLGTSATYEQYF.

Only a few counts were recorded for this clonotype. The chain combines TRBV20-1 with TRBJ2-1; 8 bases fit TRBD2. This CDR3 contains 17 residues. V lost 2 bases, J lost 0 bases, and 9 bases stayed unmatched. Per germline, CDR1 DFQATT and CDR2 SNEGSKA (reference sequence). In DNA, the CDR3 is TGCAGTGCTAGACCTAGACTAGCGCTGAGCTCCTACAATGAGCAGTTCTTC. It translates to CSARPRLALSSYNEQFF.

A few counts support this clonotype. V is TRBV29-1 and J is TRBJ2-1, with 9 bases that match TRBD2. Losses at the gene ends were 4 bases for V and 7 bases for J; bases not matched to a gene: 5. Germline V gives CDR1 SQVTM, CDR2 ANQGSEA. The CDR3 runs 13 residues. CDR3 DNA: TGCAGCGTTGTACGTCTAGCGGGAAATGAGCAGTTCTTC. Translating it yields CSVVRLAGNEQFF.

This clonotype was seen only a few times. The CDR3 region is CASRRTSYNEQFF. CDR3 nucleotide sequence: TGTGCCAGCAGGAGGACATCATACAATGAGCAGTTCTTC. This rearrangement joins TRBV6-1 to TRBJ2-1, with D possibly being TRBD1 (5 bases). This CDR3 comprises 13 residues. Trimming removed 6 bases from V and 4 bases from J, with 10 bases in between. Germline CDR1 is MNHNS and CDR2 is SASEGT.

This clonotype was found a few times. The V gene is TRBV3-1, the J gene TRBJ2-7; perhaps TRBD1 as D (5 bases). V was trimmed by 0 bases and J by 5 bases, leaving 11 bases between them. Germline V gene data show CDR1 as LGHDT and CDR2 as YNNKEL (reference sequence). CDR3 length: 14 residues. CDR3: CASSQDRVSHEQYF. The CDR3 DNA follows: TGTGCCAGCAGCCAAGACAGGGTAAGCCACGAGCAGTACTTC.

This clonotype was counted a few times. The V and J genes are TRBV6-2 or TRBV6-3 and TRBJ2-5, with D hard to call. The CDR3 covers 13 residues. V lost 2 bases and J lost 1, with 5 bases in between. Germline CDR1 is MNHEY and CDR2 is SVGEGT. The CDR3 protein is CASSYTSQETQYF. The CDR3 DNA sequence: TGTGCCAGCAGTTACACGAGCCAAGAGACCCAGTACTTC.

The chain recombines TRBV20-1 with TRBJ2-5; D ambiguous. Germline loops: CDR1 DFQATT, CDR2 SNEGSKA (reference sequence). Trimming left V 3 bases short and J 5 bases short, with 13 bases between. The CDR3 has 13 amino acids. In DNA, the CDR3 is TGCAGTGCTAGTATGTCCGTCGGGGAGACCCAGTACTTC. This translates into CSASMSVGETQYF.

The chain couples TRBV5-8 to TRBJ2-6; TRBD2 matches at 7 bases. The V gene's germline CDR1 is SGHTS and CDR2 YDEGEE. This CDR3 has 16 residues. V trimming: 0 bases; J trimming: 6 bases; junction bases outside the gene matches: 6. The chain's CDR3 is CASSLVLGGAANVLTF. CDR3 bases: TGTGCCAGCAGCTTGGTCTTGGGAGGGGCGGCCAACGTCCTGACTTTC.

The DNA for the CDR3 is TGTGCCAGCACCCCAAGACAGGGTGGGGATTATTCACCCCTCCACTTT. It specifies CASTPRQGGDYSPLHF. The rearrangement links TRBV5-5 to TRBJ1-6, with 7 bases identical to TRBD1. Per germline, CDR1 SGHKS and CDR2 YYEKEE (reference sequence). The V and J ends lost 6 bases and 8 bases, in that order; junction bases with no gene match: 14. The CDR3 extends over 16 amino acids.